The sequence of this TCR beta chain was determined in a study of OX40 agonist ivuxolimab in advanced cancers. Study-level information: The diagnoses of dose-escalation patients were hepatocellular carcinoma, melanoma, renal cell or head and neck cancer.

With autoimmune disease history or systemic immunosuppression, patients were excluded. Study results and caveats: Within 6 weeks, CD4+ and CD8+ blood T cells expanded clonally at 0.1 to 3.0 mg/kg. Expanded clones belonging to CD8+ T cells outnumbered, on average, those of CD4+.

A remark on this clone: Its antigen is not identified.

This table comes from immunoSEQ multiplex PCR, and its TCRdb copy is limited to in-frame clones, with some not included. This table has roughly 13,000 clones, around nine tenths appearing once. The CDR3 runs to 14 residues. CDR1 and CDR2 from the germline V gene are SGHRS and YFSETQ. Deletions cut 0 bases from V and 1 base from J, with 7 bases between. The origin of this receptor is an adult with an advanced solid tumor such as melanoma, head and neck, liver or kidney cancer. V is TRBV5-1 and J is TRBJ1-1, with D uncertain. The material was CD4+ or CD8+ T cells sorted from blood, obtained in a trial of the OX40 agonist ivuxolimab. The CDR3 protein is CASSLASGNTEAFF. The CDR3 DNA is TGCGCCAGCAGCTTGGCATCAGGGAACACTGAAGCTTTCTTT.